The present TCR beta chain was sequenced within a study of shared clonotypes between healthy human individuals (dated by TCRdb to about 2020). With respect to the entire study: The cohort comprised a couple of women and a few men aged 18 to 49 years. The study deeply sequenced blood TCR repertoires of about five healthy adults to estimate repertoire size and the extent of clonotype sharing between individuals. For each donor, CD4 naive and CD4 memory were each given three plates, CD8 naive was given two plates, and CD8 memory was given one plate. Leukapheresis yielded between about 0.94 and 8.9 billion PBMCs per donor. Different laboratories and diverse techniques were used to prepare libraries and sequence TCR repertoires, to increase sequencing depth and limit assay-specific biases.

Using the deep immunoSEQ assay, multiplex PCR amplified TCR CDR3 regions from genomic DNA. For each cell subset, the extracted genomic DNA was distributed evenly across all wells of several immunoSEQ 96-well plates, and each plate served as one replicate. For sorted subsets, each replicate PCR was loaded with about 200 ng genomic DNA, equivalent to some 27,000 T cell genomes. Purified libraries were measured with a Qubit 3.0 fluorometer, size-checked on a Bioanalyzer 2100, and measured again with the KAPA Library Quantification kit. Each immunoSEQ 96-well plate was sequenced on its own single-read 150-cycle Illumina NextSeq 550 flow cell. The authors processed their data as follows. Because only junctional sequences without quality scores were contained in the immunoSEQ output, filtering matching that applied to full-length reads could not be performed. Sequences were annotated with PyIR, a Python wrapper for IgBLAST v1.9, and V/J genes and CDR3 were assigned using IMGT germline references. Reads were filtered out if the reads had weak V/J assignments (E-value above 1e-6), no CDR3, stop codons, out-of-frame junctions, or ambiguous translated residues. V3J clonotypes were defined as sequences sharing the same inferred V gene, J gene, and CDR3 amino acid sequence. To compute the percentage overlap between repertoires, the number of shared unique clonotypes was divided by the size of the smaller repertoire. Three approaches were used to assess repertoire richness: RTK rarefaction, the Chao1 estimator, and Recon v2.1 estimates of unobserved clonotypes. Generation probabilities for all TCRbeta clonotypes obtained by the gDNA method from a handful of donors were computed using OLGA. Held by TCRdb, this immuneACCESS table contains in-frame sequences only and omits some clones. Under half of the omission traces to an unresolved V gene where checked; the cause of the rest is unknown. V, J and clone size derive from that table, while D and trimming were established from the DNA sequence. This sample holds some 2,100,000 clones; almost 96% were observed only once. Together, the top ten hold roughly 0.13% of the sample.

The donors were healthy, HIV-negative adults who had no recently reported acute infections or vaccinations. Every donor was a Caucasian adult residing in Nashville, Tennessee, USA. Magnetic negative selection was used to enrich CD4+ T cells, after which naive cells were positively selected on CD45RA and the negative fraction became the memory subset. After blood collection by leukapheresis, PBMCs were isolated using Ficoll-Histopaque density gradient centrifugation and then cryopreserved in the vapor phase of liquid nitrogen. Analytical flow cytometry was used to check the purity and quantity of every magnetically sorted T cell population. Each sorted fraction had its genomic DNA isolated and then quantified by UV absorbance on a Nanodrop 2000c. A word on this clone: Its antigen is currently not known. Base quality data are lacking; no much larger clone is found one base away.

From the cysteine through the phenylalanine, the CDR3 covers 17 amino acids. Kept here is only the CDR3 DNA, which spans 51 bases and is read in frame from base 1. Relative to germline, V is missing 4 bases and J is missing 5 bases, with 9 bases of the junction outside any gene match. The germline V gene yields WSHSY for CDR1 and SAAADI for CDR2. What the research found in general, with its limitations: Pairwise subsampling led to the expectation that sequencing depth would affect the degree of clonotype sharing among donors. Higher generation probabilities were observed for clonotypes shared by all four sorted-subset donors than for non-shared clonotypes. The genetic and exposure-history diversity represented was limited by the small number of donors. Sampling was restricted to blood, and TCR repertoires in tissue are likely to differ from TCR repertoires in blood. Even with the large sequencing depth, rarefaction of the sorted-subset datasets indicated that sequencing was incomplete. When a handful of donors were compared, the shared fraction of clonotypes was 5% to 6.5% for naive CD4, approximately 3.5% for naive CD8, more than 2% for memory CD4, and under 0.5% for memory CD8. Estimated clonotype richness was generally larger for naive than for memory subsets.

Sequenced material: naive CD4+ T cells sorted from blood. In light of the paper, this sample's cell subset or site label describes: CD45RA+ positively selected. The rearrangement combines TRBV10-2 with TRBJ2-5; 14 bases in the junction line up with TRBD2. The source of this sequence is a man younger than 30 in good health. The CDR3 in this case is CASSVTFRLAGGETQYF. In nucleotides, the sequence is TGCGCCAGCAGTGTTACGTTTAGACTAGCGGGAGGGGAGACCCAGTACTTC.